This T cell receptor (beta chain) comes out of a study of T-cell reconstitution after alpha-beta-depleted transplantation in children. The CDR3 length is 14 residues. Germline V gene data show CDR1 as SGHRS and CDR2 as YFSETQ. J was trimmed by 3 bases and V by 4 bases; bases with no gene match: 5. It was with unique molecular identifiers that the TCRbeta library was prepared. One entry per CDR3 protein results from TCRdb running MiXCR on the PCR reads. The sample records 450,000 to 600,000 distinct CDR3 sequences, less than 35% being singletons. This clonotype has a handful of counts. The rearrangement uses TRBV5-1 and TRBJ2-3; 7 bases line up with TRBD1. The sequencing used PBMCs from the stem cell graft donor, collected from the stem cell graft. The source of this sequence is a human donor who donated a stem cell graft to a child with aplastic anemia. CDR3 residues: CASSIGTETDTQYF. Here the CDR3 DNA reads TGCGCCAGCAGCATCGGGACAGAAACAGATACGCAGTATTTT.